What follows describes a single T cell receptor beta chain. The CDR3 consists of 14 residues. V trimming: 4 bases; J trimming: 3 bases; junction bases outside the gene matches: 3. Germline V gives CDR1 MNHEY, CDR2 SMNVEV (reference sequence). The sample originates from a study of blood T cell repertoires in COVID-19. Study-wide context: PBMCs, B-cell-depleted T cells, or T cells provided the cDNA or gDNA that made up the material.

Authors' processing steps: By means of reference gene primer amplification, nucleated cell counts were estimated. Assay: immunoSEQ multiplex PCR; the TCRdb copy retains only in-frame clones and omits some. V and J calls plus clone size are reproduced from that table; the DNA served to infer D and trimming. Seen here are around 25,000 clones, approximately 87% observed once, and the top ten hold 25%. Source material: peripheral blood. This clonotype was obtained from a human donor with active COVID-19. The donor label of this sample is uncertain. J is TRBJ1-3 and V is TRBV27; 7 positions match TRBD1. The DNA for the CDR3 is TGTGCCAGCAGTTCGCGGGACAGTGGAAACACCATATATTTT. Protein: CASSSRDSGNTIYF.